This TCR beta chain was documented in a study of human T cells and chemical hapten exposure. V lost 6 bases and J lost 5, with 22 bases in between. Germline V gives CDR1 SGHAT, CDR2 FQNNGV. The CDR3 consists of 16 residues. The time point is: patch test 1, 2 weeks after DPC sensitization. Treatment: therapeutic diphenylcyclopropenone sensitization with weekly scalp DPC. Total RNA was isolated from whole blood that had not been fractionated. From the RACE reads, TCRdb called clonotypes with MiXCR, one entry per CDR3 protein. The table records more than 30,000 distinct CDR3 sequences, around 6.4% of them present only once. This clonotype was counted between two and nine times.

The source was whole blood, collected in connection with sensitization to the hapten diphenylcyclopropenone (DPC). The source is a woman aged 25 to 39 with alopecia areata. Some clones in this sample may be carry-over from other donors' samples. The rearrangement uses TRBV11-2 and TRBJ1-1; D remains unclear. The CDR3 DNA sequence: TGTGCCAGCAGTTCCAAAGGGCAGGTCTCCGGAACTGAAGCTTTCTTT. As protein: CASSSKGQVSGTEAFF.